Below, one TCR beta chain is given with its context. Trimming took off 3 bases at V and 1 base at J, with 11 bases between the two ends. Germline V CDR1 and CDR2: SGDLS, YYNGEE. This CDR3 is built from 14 residues. The data belong to a study of blood T cell repertoires in COVID-19. Study at large: COVID-19 samples collected from the United States, Italy and Spain covered acute and convalescent phases. The cDNA or gDNA used as material had been derived from T cells, B-cell-depleted T cells, or PBMCs.

Source study methods: Reference gene primers were amplified, and this amplification served to estimate nucleated cell counts. The method was immunoSEQ multiplex PCR; TCRdb's version includes in-frame clones alone and lacks a portion of them. Clonal size and the V and J genes are those of that table, whereas D and trimming came from the DNA. The table shows a few hundred thousand clones, with approximately 82% occurring only once. V usage is TRBV9 and J usage is TRBJ2-7; possibly TRBD1 for D (6 bases). Sequencing used peripheral blood. The origin of this receptor is a woman between 50 and 59 years old with acute or convalescent COVID-19. The CDR3: CASSGGTQSYEQYF. The CDR3 coding sequence is TGTGCCAGCAGCGGGGGGACACAGTCCTACGAGCAGTACTTC.